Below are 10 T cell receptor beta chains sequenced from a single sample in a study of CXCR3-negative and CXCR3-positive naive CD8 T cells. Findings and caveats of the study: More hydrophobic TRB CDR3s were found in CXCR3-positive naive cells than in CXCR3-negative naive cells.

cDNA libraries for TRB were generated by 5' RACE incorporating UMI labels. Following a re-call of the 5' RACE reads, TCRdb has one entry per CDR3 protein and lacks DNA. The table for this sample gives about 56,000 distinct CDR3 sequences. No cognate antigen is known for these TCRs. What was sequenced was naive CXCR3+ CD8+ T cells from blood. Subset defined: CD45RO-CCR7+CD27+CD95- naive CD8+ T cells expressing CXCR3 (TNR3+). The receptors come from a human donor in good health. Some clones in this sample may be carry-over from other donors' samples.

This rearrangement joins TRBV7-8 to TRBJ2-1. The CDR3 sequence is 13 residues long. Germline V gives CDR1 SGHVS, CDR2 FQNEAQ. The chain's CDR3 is CASSSGMVGEQFF. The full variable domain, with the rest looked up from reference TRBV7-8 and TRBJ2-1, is GAGVSQSPRYKVAKRGQDVALRCDPISGHVSLFWYQQALGQGPEFLTYFQNEAQLDKSGLPSDRFFAERPEGSVSTLKIQRTQQEDSAVYLCASSSGMVGEQFFGPGTRLTVL.

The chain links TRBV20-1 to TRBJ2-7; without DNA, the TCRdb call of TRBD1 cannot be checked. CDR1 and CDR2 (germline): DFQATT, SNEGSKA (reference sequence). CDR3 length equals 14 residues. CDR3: CSAVQGGTRYEQYF.

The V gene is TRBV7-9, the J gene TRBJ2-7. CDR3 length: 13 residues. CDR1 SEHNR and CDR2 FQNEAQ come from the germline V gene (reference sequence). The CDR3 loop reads CASRRGSSYEQYF.

The CDR3 sequence is CSGSTSGGWNEQFF. This sequence joins TRBV29-1 and TRBJ2-1; TCRdb's assignment of TRBD2 cannot be checked, as there is no DNA. CDR3 length: 14 residues. The germline CDR1 and CDR2 sequences are SQVTM and ANQGSEA.

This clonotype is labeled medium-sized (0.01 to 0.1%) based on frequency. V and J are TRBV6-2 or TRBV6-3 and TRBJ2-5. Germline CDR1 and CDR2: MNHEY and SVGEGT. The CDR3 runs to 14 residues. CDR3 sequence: CASSYPGRLGFKYF.

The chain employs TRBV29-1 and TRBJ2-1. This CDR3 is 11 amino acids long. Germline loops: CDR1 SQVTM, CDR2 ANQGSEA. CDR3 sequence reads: CSVVGYNEQFF.

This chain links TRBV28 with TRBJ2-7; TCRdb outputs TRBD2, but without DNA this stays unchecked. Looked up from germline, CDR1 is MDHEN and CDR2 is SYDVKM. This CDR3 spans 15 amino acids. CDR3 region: CASSLATSGNYEQYF.

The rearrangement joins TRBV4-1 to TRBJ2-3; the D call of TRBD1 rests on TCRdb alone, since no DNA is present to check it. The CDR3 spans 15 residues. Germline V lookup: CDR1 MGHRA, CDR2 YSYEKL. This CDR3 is CASSLRDVSTDTQYF.

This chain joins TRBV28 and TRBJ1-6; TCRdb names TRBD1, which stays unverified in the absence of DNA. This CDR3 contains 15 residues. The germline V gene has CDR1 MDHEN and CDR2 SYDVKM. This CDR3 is CASSPQGSYNSPLHF.

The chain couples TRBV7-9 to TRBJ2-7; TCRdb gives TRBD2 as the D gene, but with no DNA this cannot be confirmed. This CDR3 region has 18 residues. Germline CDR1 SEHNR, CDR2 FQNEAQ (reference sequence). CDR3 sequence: CASSPPGLAGEQRGEQYF.